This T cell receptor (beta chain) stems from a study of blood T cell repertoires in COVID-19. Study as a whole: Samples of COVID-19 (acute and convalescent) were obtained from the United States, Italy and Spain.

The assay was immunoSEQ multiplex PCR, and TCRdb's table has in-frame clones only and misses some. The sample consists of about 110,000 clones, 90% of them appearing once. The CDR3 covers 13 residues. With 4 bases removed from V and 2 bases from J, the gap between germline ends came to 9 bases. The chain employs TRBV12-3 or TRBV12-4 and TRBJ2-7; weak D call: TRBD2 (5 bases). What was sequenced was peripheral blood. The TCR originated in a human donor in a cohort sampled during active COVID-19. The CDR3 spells CASSSSGTYEQYF. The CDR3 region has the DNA TGTGCCAGCAGTTCCTCGGGGACCTACGAGCAGTACTTC.